One T cell receptor beta chain is described in this entry. Its antigen is undetermined. The CDR3 sequence is 18 residues long. The ends lost 3 bases at V and 6 bases at J; junction bases unmatched: 15. The V gene's germline CDR1 is SGHNT and CDR2 YYREEE (reference sequence). Produced via immunoSEQ multiplex PCR; TCRdb's table is partial and in-frame only. Among 75,000 to 100,000 clones, roughly 90% were seen once, and the ten largest hold around 3%. The sample comes from a study of T cell responses to AZD1222 COVID-19 vaccine. Study results and limitations: Repertoires were obtained solely post-peak T cell response.

Sequencing used peripheral blood, obtained on day 0 of AZD1222 vaccination. The chain employs TRBV5-4 and TRBJ1-2, with 12 positions matching TRBD1. This clonotype was obtained from an adult in good health. The CDR3 here is CASSWPPGQGAITHGYTF. The CDR3, as DNA: TGTGCCAGCAGCTGGCCCCCGGGACAGGGGGCGATTACACATGGCTACACCTTC.